This T cell receptor beta chain was obtained from a study of OX40 agonist ivuxolimab in advanced cancers. Blood got drawn at baseline, again on cycle 4 day 1, and then on cycle 7 day 1. Germline CDR1 SGHAT, CDR2 FQNNGV. J gave up 4 bases and V 7 bases, and 6 bases lay outside the gene matches. The CDR3 consists of 13 residues. The protocol was immunoSEQ multiplex PCR, while the TCRdb copy is restricted to in-frame clones and leaves out a portion. This sample yields some 64,000 clones, of which roughly 90% are seen a single time; approximately 19% belongs to the top ten. Material: CD4+ or CD8+ T cells sorted from blood, obtained in a trial of the OX40 agonist ivuxolimab. This receptor was identified in an adult with an advanced solid tumor such as melanoma, head and neck, liver or kidney cancer. This chain uses TRBV11-2 with TRBJ1-2, with TRBD1 matching over 7 bases. CDR3 protein: CASTPRGGYGYTF. CDR3 coding DNA: TGTGCCAGCACCCCCAGGGGGGGCTATGGCTACACCTTC.